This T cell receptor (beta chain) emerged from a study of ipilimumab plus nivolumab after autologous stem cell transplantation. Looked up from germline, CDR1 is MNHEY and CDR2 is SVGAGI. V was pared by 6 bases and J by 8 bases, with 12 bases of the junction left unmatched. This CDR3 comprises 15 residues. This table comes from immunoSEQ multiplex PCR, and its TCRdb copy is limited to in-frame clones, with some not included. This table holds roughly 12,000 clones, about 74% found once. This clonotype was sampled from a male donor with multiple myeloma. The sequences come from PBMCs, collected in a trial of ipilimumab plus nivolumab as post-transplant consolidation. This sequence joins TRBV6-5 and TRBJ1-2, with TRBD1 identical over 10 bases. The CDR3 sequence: CASSPDATGGRGYTF. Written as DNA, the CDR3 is TGTGCCAGCAGCCCCGACGCGACAGGGGGCAGGGGCTACACCTTC.